Below, 18 T cell receptor beta chains from the same sample are listed, as sequenced in a study of cytomegalovirus exposure and HLA in healthy donors. The PCR was carried out with 60 Vbeta primers and 13 Jbeta primers. Here immunoSEQ multiplex PCR was the method, and the copy in TCRdb shows in-frame clones only, minus some. This table holds fewer than 75,000 clones. Sequencing was carried out using PBMCs. Receptor source: a boy aged 5-17 years in good health and CMV-seronegative.

J is TRBJ1-5 and V is TRBV5-1; 7 bases align to TRBD1. Trimming at V came to 1 base and at J to 6 bases, leaving 7 bases not matched to a gene. Germline V gene data show CDR1 as SGHRS and CDR2 as YFSETQ. The CDR3 runs to 15 residues. This CDR3 is CASSLTGQDPQPQHF. The CDR3 coding sequence is TGCGCCAGCAGCTTGACTGGACAGGACCCTCAGCCCCAGCATTTT.

The chain recombines TRBV19 with TRBJ1-5, with D unresolved. The CDR3 extends over 15 amino acids. Germline-derived CDR1 and CDR2 are LNHDA and SQIVND (reference sequence). The V end was cut by 6 bases, the J end by 0 bases, with 12 bases between. The CDR3 reads CASRTTPYSNQPQHF. CDR3 nucleotide sequence: TGTGCCAGTAGGACGACACCTTATAGCAATCAGCCCCAGCATTTT.

The V gene is TRBV4-3, the J gene TRBJ2-1; TRBD2 matches 10 bases. The germline V gene encodes CDR1 LGHNA and CDR2 YSLEER. The CDR3 runs 16 residues. V lost 1 base, J lost 5 bases, and 5 bases stayed unmatched. The CDR3 protein is CASSQVSSGSHNEQFF. The DNA for the CDR3 is TGCGCCAGCAGCCAAGTCTCTAGCGGGAGCCACAATGAGCAGTTCTTC.

This rearrangement joins TRBV6-5 to TRBJ1-2; 7 bases map to TRBD1. Germline V gives CDR1 MNHEY, CDR2 SVGAGI. The CDR3 has 14 residues. The junction had 16 bases not matched to a gene; V was cut back by 9 bases and J by 9 bases. The DNA for the CDR3 is TGTGCCAGTAAGGACAGGCCAGGATCTGCTCGCTACACCTTC. Translated: CASKDRPGSARYTF.

The rearrangement uses TRBV5-1 and TRBJ2-1; D call uncertain. Trimming pared 1 base from V and 1 base from J, leaving 3 bases between. Germline V gives CDR1 SGHRS, CDR2 YFSETQ. The CDR3 has 13 residues. The CDR3 is CASSLSSYNEQFF. CDR3 bases: TGCGCCAGCAGCTTGTCGTCCTACAATGAGCAGTTCTTC.

Note on this clone: The same CDR3 arises from other DNA sequences in this sample as well. The rearrangement joins TRBV27 to TRBJ1-2, with D perhaps TRBD1 (6 bases). The CDR3 loop spans 13 amino acids. Germline CDR1 reads MNHEY; CDR2 reads SMNVEV (reference sequence). The ends were cut back, 3 bases at V and 4 bases at J, with 9 bases in the middle. This chain's CDR3 is CASSFQGSYGYTF. DNA of the CDR3: TGTGCCAGCAGTTTTCAGGGGAGCTATGGCTACACCTTC.

The CDR3 region is CASSEWRAANYGYTF. Here the CDR3 DNA reads TGTGCCAGCAGCGAATGGAGAGCAGCTAACTATGGCTACACCTTC. The chain couples TRBV6-1 to TRBJ1-2; no firm D call. The CDR3 runs to 15 residues. Trimming took 6 bases from V and 0 from J, leaving 14 bases between them. Germline-derived CDR1 and CDR2 are MNHNS and SASEGT.

The chain employs TRBV15 and TRBJ1-5; TRBD1 aligns across 8 bases. The CDR3 runs 15 residues. V shed 3 bases, J shed 6 bases, and the junction held 7 bases outside the gene matches. CDR1 and CDR2 (germline): LNHNV, YYDKDF (reference sequence). The chain's CDR3 is CATSREQGGGQPQHF. The CDR3 nucleotides are TGTGCCACCAGCAGGGAACAGGGGGGGGGTCAGCCCCAGCATTTT.

V usage is TRBV27 and J usage is TRBJ2-6, with 9 bases fitting TRBD1. The ends lost 6 bases at V and 2 bases at J; junction bases unmatched: 2. This CDR3 comprises 15 residues. The germline V gene encodes CDR1 MNHEY and CDR2 SMNVEV (reference sequence). CDR3 sequence: CASSRDRAGANVLTF. The CDR3 nucleotides read TGTGCCAGCAGCCGGGACAGGGCTGGGGCCAACGTCCTGACTTTC. Using reference TRBV27 and TRBJ2-6 for the parts outside the CDR3, the full variable domain is EAQVTQNPRYLITVTGKKLTVTCSQNMNHEYMSWYRQDPGLGLRQIYYSMNVEVTDKGDVPEGYKVSRKEKRNFPLILESPSPNQTSLYFCASSRDRAGANVLTFGAGSRLTVL.

The J gene is TRBJ2-1, the V gene TRBV18, with 10 bases that match TRBD2. Germline V gene lookup returns CDR1 KGHSH and CDR2 LQKENI. Germline trimming cut 3 bases from V and 5 bases from J; bases unmatched to any gene: 7. The CDR3 spans 16 residues. The CDR3 protein is CASSPPGLAGDNEQFF. The CDR3 DNA reads as TGTGCCAGCTCACCTCCAGGGCTAGCGGGGGACAATGAGCAGTTCTTC. Full variable domain (remainder filled in from reference TRBV18 and TRBJ2-1): NAGVMQNPRHLVRRRGQEARLRCSPMKGHSHVYWYRQLPEEGLKFMVYLQKENIIDESGMPKERFSAEFPKEGPSILRIQQVVRGDSAAYFCASSPPGLAGDNEQFFGPGTRLTVL.

The CDR3 DNA reads as TGTGCCAGCAGTGTTAGCGGGAATACCTACAATGAGCAGTTCTTC. Its protein is CASSVSGNTYNEQFF. The rearrangement joins TRBV6-4 to TRBJ2-1; 8 nucleotides agree with TRBD2. The CDR3 covers 15 residues. The ends lost 4 bases at V and 2 bases at J; junction bases unmatched: 4. Germline assignment: CDR1 MRHNA and CDR2 SNTAGT.

This chain uses TRBV30 with TRBJ2-5; perhaps TRBD2 as D (6 bases). Germline V CDR1 and CDR2: GTSNPN, SVGIG (reference sequence). V was shortened by 3 bases and J by 0 bases, with 11 bases between the two germline ends. The CDR3 is 14 amino acids. The DNA of the CDR3 is TGTGCCTGGAGCATCCGGGGGAACCAAGAGACCCAGTACTTC. Protein sequence: CAWSIRGNQETQYF.

In DNA form, the CDR3 reads TGTGCCAGCAGTACCCGACAGGGGGAAAATGGCTACACCTTC. This gives the protein CASSTRQGENGYTF. V is TRBV2 and J is TRBJ1-2, with 9 bases aligning to TRBD1. The V and J ends lost 5 bases and 6 bases, in that order; junction bases with no gene match: 7. From germline, CDR1 is SNHLY and CDR2 FYNNEI. The CDR3 runs 14 residues.

The V gene is TRBV19, the J gene TRBJ1-1, with D possibly matching TRBD1 (6 bases). The V end was cut by 5 bases, the J end by 1 base, with 14 bases between. The CDR3 contains 15 residues. Germline loops: CDR1 LNHDA, CDR2 SQIVND (reference sequence). The DNA for the CDR3 is TGTGCCAGTAGTCCCCAGACAGGCTGGAACACTGAAGCTTTCTTT. This translates into CASSPQTGWNTEAFF.

The rearrangement uses TRBV4-2 and TRBJ2-1, with 8 nucleotides matching TRBD1. V lost 2 bases and J lost 2; bases outside the gene matches: 5. Germline CDR1 reads LGHNA; CDR2 reads YNFKEQ. This CDR3 is built from 16 residues. CDR3 region: CASSQTDREPYNEQFF. The CDR3, as DNA: TGTGCCAGCAGCCAAACGGACAGGGAGCCCTACAATGAGCAGTTCTTC.

For this clone: Other DNA sequences in the same sample also yield this CDR3. This chain links TRBV18 with TRBJ1-5; possible D gene TRBD1, 5 bases. The CDR3 runs to 15 residues. Trimming left V 3 bases short and J 1 base short, with 10 bases between. The germline V gene encodes CDR1 KGHSH and CDR2 LQKENI. This CDR3 reads CASSPTDSSNQPQHF. CDR3 nucleotides: TGTGCCAGCTCACCGACTGACAGCAGCAATCAGCCCCAGCATTTT. Together with reference TRBV18 and TRBJ1-5, the CDR3 gives the full variable domain: NAGVMQNPRHLVRRRGQEARLRCSPMKGHSHVYWYRQLPEEGLKFMVYLQKENIIDESGMPKERFSAEFPKEGPSILRIQQVVRGDSAAYFCASSPTDSSNQPQHFGDGTRLSIL.

The genes are TRBV9 and TRBJ1-1; D possibly corresponds to TRBD1 (5 bases). Trimming pared 2 bases from V and 4 bases from J, leaving 18 bases between. CDR3 length equals 16 residues. Germline-derived CDR1 and CDR2 are SGDLS and YYNGEE. The CDR3, as DNA: TGTGCCAGCAGCGTCCCCTTGGGGGGGGGAGGCACTGAAGCTTTCTTT. This sequence encodes CASSVPLGGGGTEAFF.

The chain uses TRBV12-2 and TRBJ2-2; the DNA was not used to check the table's D call, TRBD1. TRBV12-2 is labeled a pseudogene. This CDR3 has 16 amino acids. The CDR3 DNA follows: TGTGCAAGTCGCTTAGCGGGCAGGGGGCCCACCGGGGAGCTGTTTTTT. It encodes CASRLAGRGPTGELFF.